Shown below are 31 T cell receptor beta chains from a single sample sequenced in a study of blood T cell repertoires in COVID-19. Measured with immunoSEQ multiplex PCR; TCRdb has only the in-frame clones, and not every one. The data show roughly 400,000 clones, roughly 92% seen once. The specimen sequenced was PBMCs or T cells enriched from blood (not recorded which). These receptors came from a woman in her forties who had been exposed to COVID-19.

In this sample, this clone turned up once. The rearrangement links TRBV5-8 to TRBJ2-5; 12 bases align to TRBD2. The J segment lost 5 bases and the V segment lost 0 bases, leaving 5 bases of the junction unmatched. The germline V gene has CDR1 SGHTS and CDR2 YDEGEE. The CDR3 is made up of 16 amino acids. In DNA, the CDR3 is TGTGCCAGCAGCTTGGGCGGACTAGCGGGAATCGAGACCCAGTACTTC. This translates into CASSLGGLAGIETQYF.

This rearrangement joins TRBV2 to TRBJ2-5, with D perhaps matching TRBD1 (6 bases). CDR1 is SNHLY and CDR2 is FYNNEI in the germline V gene. This CDR3 comprises 15 residues. Trimming stripped 2 bases from V and 2 bases from J, with 12 bases between. CDR3 nucleotides: TGTGCCAGCAGTGAAAATGGGACACCTCAAGAGACCCAGTACTTC. Translated: CASSENGTPQETQYF. The complete variable domain, with remaining parts taken from reference TRBV2 and TRBJ2-5, reads EPEVTQTPSHQVTQMGQEVILRCVPISNHLYFYWYRQILGQKVEFLVSFYNNEISEKSEIFDDQFSVERPDGSNFTLKIRSTKLEDSAMYFCASSENGTPQETQYFGPGTRLLVL.

V is TRBV10-3 and J is TRBJ1-4; D is possibly TRBD1 (6 bases). There are 13 residues in the CDR3. Germline V gene lookup returns CDR1 ENHRY and CDR2 SYGVKD. Trimming left V 4 bases short and J 8 bases short, with 11 bases between. Here the CDR3 reads CAISGGPQEKLFF. In nucleotides, the CDR3 is TGTGCCATCAGTGGGGGGCCCCAAGAAAAACTGTTTTTT.

This chain joins TRBV7-2 and TRBJ2-1; 12 bases line up with TRBD2. The CDR3 length is 16 residues. The J segment lost 7 bases and the V segment lost 5 bases, leaving 9 bases of the junction unmatched. Germline CDR1 reads SGHTA; CDR2 reads FQGNSA. In nucleotides, the CDR3 is TGTGCCAGCAGCCCAGCACTAGCGGGAGGCCGGAATGAGCAGTTCTTC. It encodes CASSPALAGGRNEQFF.

The chain couples TRBV3-1 (or the pseudogene TRBV3-2) to TRBJ1-1; 7 bases are a match to TRBD1. The germline CDR1 and CDR2 sequences are LGHDT and YNNKEL (reference sequence). The CDR3 has 14 amino acids. With 6 bases clipped from V and 2 bases from J, the junction kept 6 bases outside the gene matches. The CDR3 here is CASRGTEINTEAFF. For the CDR3, the DNA is TGTGCCAGCAGGGGGACAGAGATAAACACTGAAGCTTTCTTT.

The chain carries TRBV14 and TRBJ2-7; TRBD2 matches 13 bases. The V and J ends lost 1 base and 4 bases, in that order; junction bases with no gene match: 7. The germline CDR1 and CDR2 sequences are SGHDN and FVKESK. This CDR3 spans 17 amino acids. The CDR3 loop reads CASSQVIGLAGVYEQYF. CDR3 DNA: TGTGCCAGCAGCCAAGTTATAGGACTAGCGGGAGTTTACGAGCAGTACTTC.

The CDR3 DNA reads as TGTGCCAGCAGCCAAGGGACAGGGGGCTGGGAGGAGCTGTTTTTT. This encodes CASSQGTGGWEELFF. The rearrangement uses TRBV3-1 (or the pseudogene TRBV3-2) and TRBJ2-2; 11 bases align to TRBD1. Trimming cost V 1 base and J 10 bases; bases outside gene matches: 5. CDR1 is LGHDT and CDR2 is YNNKEL in the germline V gene (reference sequence). The CDR3 totals 15 residues.

The V call is TRBV9, the J call TRBJ1-2; 8 bases agree with TRBD1. The V and J ends lost 4 bases and 8 bases, in that order; junction bases with no gene match: 13. The germline gives CDR1 SGDLS, CDR2 YYNGEE. The CDR3 extends over 15 amino acids. The CDR3 is CASSPLSGTGYGYTF. CDR3 coding DNA: TGTGCCAGCAGCCCCTTATCCGGGACAGGTTACGGCTACACCTTC.

The rearrangement links TRBV9 to TRBJ2-1; 12 bases match TRBD2. Germline values: CDR1 SGDLS, CDR2 YYNGEE. The V segment lost 4 bases and the J segment 9 bases; nucleotides outside the gene matches: 5. The CDR3 runs 14 residues. CDR3: CASSTTSGSGEQFF. In DNA, the CDR3 is TGTGCCAGCAGCACGACTAGCGGGAGCGGTGAGCAGTTCTTC.

The chain joins TRBV5-5 to TRBJ2-7; D is perhaps TRBD1 (6 bases). Germline loops: CDR1 SGHKS, CDR2 YYEKEE (reference sequence). The CDR3 runs 15 residues. V lost 0 bases to trimming and J lost 2 bases, with 12 bases between them. The CDR3 region is CASSLAGVFTYEQYF. CDR3 bases: TGTGCCAGCAGCTTGGCAGGGGTCTTCACCTACGAGCAGTACTTC.

This clone appeared once. The gene calls are TRBV5-6 and TRBJ2-1, with TRBD2 matching 14 bases. Germline V gene sequence: CDR1 SGHDT, CDR2 YYEEEE. The length of the CDR3 is 18 residues. With 2 bases clipped from V and 10 bases from J, the junction kept 14 bases outside the gene matches. The CDR3 region is CASSFKFGLAGGFGEQFF. The CDR3 bases are TGTGCCAGCAGCTTTAAGTTTGGACTAGCGGGGGGTTTCGGCGAGCAGTTCTTC.

The chain combines TRBV10-1 with TRBJ1-5, with TRBD1 as a possible D gene (5 bases). This CDR3 is built from 15 residues. Germline V gene lookup returns CDR1 WNHNN and CDR2 SYGVQD (reference sequence). V was shortened by 6 bases and J by 2 bases, with 14 bases between the two germline ends. The DNA for the CDR3 is TGCGCCAGCAGCCCGGCGGGACCTGGCAATCAGCCCCAGCATTTT. This translates into CASSPAGPGNQPQHF.

CDR3 bases: TGCAGCGTTGACCTCGGACAGGGGAAGCAGTTCTTC. Translation gives CSVDLGQGKQFF. J is TRBJ2-1 and V is TRBV29-1; 9 nucleotides match TRBD1. The V gene end was trimmed by 3 bases and the J gene end by 11 bases; junction bases not matched to a gene: 5. Germline assignment: CDR1 SQVTM and CDR2 ANQGSEA. The CDR3 loop spans 12 amino acids.

J is TRBJ1-5 and V is TRBV7-9, with TRBD1 as a possible D gene (6 bases). The V end lost 5 bases, the J end lost 7 bases, and 15 bases lay between the germline ends. Germline CDR1 is SEHNR and CDR2 is FQNEAQ (reference sequence). This CDR3 region has 14 residues. In nucleotides, the CDR3 is TGTGCCAGCAGCAACCCAGGGGCTGGGCAGCCCCAGCATTTT. Translating it yields CASSNPGAGQPQHF.

The CDR3 bases are TGTGCCAGCAGTTACCAGGGCAGCCGGTACACAGATACGCAGTATTTT. Translation: CASSYQGSRYTDTQYF. The gene calls are TRBV6-6 and TRBJ2-3, with a tentative D call TRBD1 (5 bases). From germline, CDR1 is MNHNY and CDR2 SVGAGI (reference sequence). V was cut by 2 bases and J by 2 bases, with 14 bases left in between. CDR3 size: 16 residues.

The J gene is TRBJ2-1, the V gene TRBV6-5, with TRBD1 as a possible D gene (6 bases). Trimming took off 6 bases at V and 3 bases at J, with 9 bases between the two ends. Per germline, CDR1 MNHEY and CDR2 SVGAGI. The CDR3 extends over 13 amino acids. CDR3 loop: CASRQGLYNEQFF. The DNA for the CDR3 is TGTGCCAGCAGACAGGGCCTCTACAATGAGCAGTTCTTC.

The chain employs TRBV11-2 and TRBJ1-3, with TRBD1 identical over 8 bases. After removal of 5 bases from V and 0 bases from J, the junction contained 9 bases not matched to a gene. CDR1 and CDR2 (germline): SGHAT, FQNNGV. This CDR3 has 17 amino acids. As DNA, the CDR3 is TGTGCCAGCAGCCGTCGACAGGGGCAGAGCTCTGGAAACACCATATATTTT. It specifies CASSRRQGQSSGNTIYF.

This rearrangement joins TRBV2 to TRBJ2-3; a possible D gene is TRBD1 (6 bases). The CDR3 covers 19 residues. Germline V lookup: CDR1 SNHLY, CDR2 FYNNEI. Trimming stripped 6 bases from V and 0 bases from J, with 25 bases between. The CDR3 nucleotides read TGTGCCAGCAGGGCAGGGGACCACTTCAGGGAAACTAGCACAGATACGCAGTATTTT. Its protein is CASRAGDHFRETSTDTQYF.

The V call is TRBV19, the J call TRBJ1-1; 10 positions match TRBD1. The length of the CDR3 is 16 residues. Germline CDR1 is LNHDA and CDR2 is SQIVND (reference sequence). V lost 1 base, J lost 1 base, and 3 bases stayed unmatched. CDR3 loop: CASSIGQGAWNTEAFF. For the CDR3, the DNA is TGTGCCAGTAGTATAGGACAGGGGGCGTGGAACACTGAAGCTTTCTTT.

V is TRBV30 and J is TRBJ1-5; D ambiguous. Germline CDR1 is GTSNPN and CDR2 is SVGIG (reference sequence). V lost 1 base to trimming and J lost 4 bases, with 14 bases between them. The CDR3 extends over 15 amino acids. The CDR3 protein is CAWSGDAGLNQPQHF. CDR3 sequence (DNA): TGTGCCTGGAGTGGGGATGCGGGATTAAATCAGCCCCAGCATTTT.

The J gene is TRBJ1-1, the V gene TRBV29-1, with 7 bases fitting TRBD1. The CDR3 length is 11 residues. Unmatched junction bases numbered 3, after V lost 6 bases and J lost 5 bases. Germline V gives CDR1 SQVTM, CDR2 ANQGSEA. The CDR3 spells CSVGQWTEAFF. The CDR3 DNA is TGCAGCGTGGGACAGTGGACTGAAGCTTTCTTT.

This rearrangement joins TRBV18 to TRBJ2-5; TRBD1 agrees at 7 bases. V trimming: 6 bases; J trimming: 4 bases; junction bases outside the gene matches: 8. Germline CDR1 KGHSH, CDR2 LQKENI. The CDR3 runs to 14 residues. The CDR3 reads CASSQKGGAETQYF. The CDR3 region has the DNA TGTGCCAGCTCCCAGAAAGGGGGCGCAGAGACCCAGTACTTC.

The rearrangement joins TRBV2 to TRBJ1-2; D is possibly TRBD1 (5 bases). Deletions cut 3 bases from V and 4 bases from J, with 9 bases between. The CDR3 totals 13 residues. CDR1 and CDR2 (germline): SNHLY, FYNNEI. The CDR3 region has the DNA TGTGCCAGCAGTGAGACAGCCTCCTATGGCTACACCTTC. As protein: CASSETASYGYTF. Looking up the rest from reference TRBV2 and TRBJ1-2 gives the full variable domain: EPEVTQTPSHQVTQMGQEVILRCVPISNHLYFYWYRQILGQKVEFLVSFYNNEISEKSEIFDDQFSVERPDGSNFTLKIRSTKLEDSAMYFCASSETASYGYTFGSGTRLTVV.

A few counts support this clone. CDR3 nucleotides: TGTGCCAGCAGCTATATTACTGGAAACACCATATATTTT. It is translated as CASSYITGNTIYF. This rearrangement joins TRBV11-2 to TRBJ1-3, with D hard to call. V was clipped by 4 bases and J by 2 bases, with 6 bases between them. Germline V gene data show CDR1 as SGHAT and CDR2 as FQNNGV. The CDR3 is made up of 13 amino acids.

CDR3: CASSPYTNTGELFF. In DNA, the CDR3 is TGTGCCAGCAGCCCATACACGAACACCGGGGAGCTGTTTTTT. The rearrangement links TRBV14 to TRBJ2-2; D is unclear. Germline lookup yields CDR1 SGHDN and CDR2 FVKESK. The CDR3 loop spans 14 amino acids. Trimming took 4 bases from V and 0 from J, leaving 6 bases between them.

This clone was seen a few times. The chain joins TRBV7-9 to TRBJ2-5; D not resolved. With 5 bases removed from V and 0 bases from J, the gap between germline ends came to 7 bases. The germline gives CDR1 SEHNR, CDR2 FQNEAQ (reference sequence). This CDR3 is built from 13 residues. CDR3 residues: CASSGRDQETQYF. DNA for the CDR3: TGTGCCAGCAGCGGTCGGGACCAAGAGACCCAGTACTTC.

This chain connects TRBV3-1 (or the pseudogene TRBV3-2) to TRBJ1-1, with D possibly matching TRBD1 (5 bases). CDR3 length equals 12 residues. CDR1 is LGHDT and CDR2 is YNNKEL in the germline V gene (reference sequence). Deletions cut 0 bases from V and 11 bases from J, with 10 bases between. For the CDR3, the DNA is TGTGCCAGCAGCCAAGAGGGACTCTTCGCTTTCTTT. This encodes CASSQEGLFAFF.

The V and J genes are TRBV6-5 and TRBJ1-1, with D tentatively TRBD1 (5 bases). Looked up from germline, CDR1 is MNHEY and CDR2 is SVGAGI. The V gene lost 1 base and the J gene lost 4 bases, with 10 bases spanning the gap. This CDR3 is 14 amino acids long. CDR3 DNA sequence: TGTGCCAGCAGTTACTGGGGGGGTCCCACTGAAGCTTTCTTT. Its translation is CASSYWGGPTEAFF.

The chain carries TRBV5-1 and TRBJ2-7; D perhaps matches TRBD1 (5 bases). The CDR3 sequence is 16 residues long. Germline V gene lookup returns CDR1 SGHRS and CDR2 YFSETQ. Deletions cut 0 bases from V and 0 bases from J, with 13 bases between. The CDR3: CASSLGSGRTSYEQYF. CDR3 sequence (DNA): TGCGCCAGCAGCTTGGGTTCAGGGCGGACCTCCTACGAGCAGTACTTC.

V is TRBV3-1 (or the pseudogene TRBV3-2) and J is TRBJ1-1; possibly TRBD1 for D (6 bases). With 1 base removed from V and 1 base from J, the gap between germline ends came to 19 bases. This CDR3 is 18 amino acids long. From germline, CDR1 is LGHDT and CDR2 YNNKEL (reference sequence). The DNA for the CDR3 is TGTGCCAGCAGCCAAGGATGGACAGCCGGTCCGAAGAACACTGAAGCTTTCTTT. Its translation: CASSQGWTAGPKNTEAFF.

This clone showed up just once. The chain couples TRBV5-4 to TRBJ2-4, with a tentative D call TRBD1 (6 bases). This CDR3 is built from 16 residues. The germline V and J ends were trimmed by 4 bases and 2 bases, with 16 bases remaining between them. The V gene's germline CDR1 is SGHNT and CDR2 YYREEE (reference sequence). The CDR3, as DNA: TGTGCCAGCAGCAAAGGACAGATCGGCACCAAAAACATTCAGTACTTC. Translated: CASSKGQIGTKNIQYF.